This T cell receptor beta chain originates from a study of T-cell reconstitution after alpha-beta-depleted transplantation in children (dated by TCRdb to about 2016). In the study overall: The study quantitatively tracked T-cell immune reconstitution after TCRalphabeta/CD19-depleted allogeneic hematopoietic cell transplantation in children using TCR repertoire profiling. The full study reports these points: Apparently early alphabetaT-cell count recovery about two months after transplant reportedly relied on only several hundred rapidly expanded clones derived from non-depleted graft cells. Over the following months the frequencies of hyperexpanded clones went down, and after one year T-cell counts and TCRbeta diversity were mostly credited to newly produced T cells. In some patients, the high TCRbeta diversity seen at day 60 was put down to recipient T cells and intrathymic progenitors that had survived conditioning.

The treatment or condition label, read with the paper, signifies: allogeneic hematopoietic cell transplantation with graft depleted of TCRalphabeta T cells and CD19 B cells. The transplant recipients were children given TCRalphabeta/CD19-depleted allogeneic hematopoietic cell grafts. For this clonotype: What this receptor recognizes is not known. Base qualities are missing; no much larger clone stands one base away.

The CDR3 contains 16 residues, cysteine and phenylalanine counted. Only the CDR3 DNA is retained, 48 bases long and in frame from the first base. Trimmed from V: 5 bases; trimmed from J: 8 bases; junction bases lacking a gene match: 11. CDR1 SGHTA and CDR2 FQGNSA were looked up in the germline V gene. The library came from PCR. Sequencing was performed on an Illumina HiSeq 2500. TCR library preparation used molecular barcoding, with unique molecular identifiers applied to normalize quantification of the TCRbeta repertoire. The public sequencing data were trimmed at Q25 with fastp and processed into clonotypes with MiXCR by TCRdb, which kept only in-frame beta chains. Identical CDR3 proteins give one entry, which carries the most common genes and DNA. Here the sample has approximately 980,000 distinct CDR3 sequences; about 29% occur a single time. Jointly, the top ten make up roughly 30% of the sample.

The chain links TRBV7-2 with TRBJ2-1, with 11 junctional bases fitting TRBD2. The sequence was collected from a boy under two years old who had a stem cell transplant for SCID, so the T cells may come from the graft donor. The sequenced sample was PBMCs, mostly from graft donor cells, obtained 360 days after TCRalphabeta/CD19-depleted stem cell transplant. The CDR3 protein sequence reads: CASSLLAGVQTDEQFF. The sequenced DNA: TGTGCCAGCAGCCTACTAGCGGGAGTACAGACGGATGAGCAGTTCTTC.